One sample yielded the 8 T cell receptor beta chains listed below, sequenced in a study of HIV-infected patients and healthy controls. cDNA was made from approximately 0.55 ug RNA using alpha and beta constant primers. Alpha and beta chain libraries were made separately by chain-specific third strand synthesis with multiplexing indices. TCRdb re-derived calls from the 5' RACE reads in MiXCR, one entry per CDR3 protein. This sample has 9,500 to 15,000 distinct CDR3 sequences, with around 9% found just once. Whole blood was used without fractionation, so all unsorted peripheral T cells were included. This specimen was blood, taken before antiretroviral therapy. These receptors were obtained from an adult with HIV infection. The donor label of this sample is uncertain.

This clonotype was counted ten times or more. This sequence joins TRBV13 and TRBJ1-1; maybe TRBD1 (5 bases). The germline V and J ends were trimmed by 5 bases and 0 bases, with 16 bases remaining between them. Germline CDR1 PRHDT, CDR2 FYEKMQ (reference sequence). There are 16 residues in the CDR3. CDR3 protein: CASSETSGGVNTEAFF. Here the CDR3 DNA reads TGTGCCAGCAGCGAGACATCAGGAGGGGTGAACACTGAAGCTTTCTTT.

This clonotype was observed at least ten times. The chain joins TRBV7-2 to TRBJ2-5; D unresolved. CDR1 and CDR2 (germline): SGHTA, FQGNSA. Trimming cost V 3 bases and J 5 bases, with 13 bases left between them. The CDR3 is 14 amino acids. The CDR3 reads CASSFFRTRETQYF. Here the CDR3 DNA reads TGTGCCAGCAGCTTTTTTCGGACGAGGGAGACCCAGTACTTC. Together with reference TRBV7-2 and TRBJ2-5, the CDR3 gives the full variable domain: GAGVSQSPSNKVTEKGKDVELRCDPISGHTALYWYRQSLGQGLEFLIYFQGNSAPDKSGLPSDRFSAERTGGSVSTLTIQRTQQEDSAVYLCASSFFRTRETQYFGPGTRLLVL.

This clonotype was recorded many times. V usage is TRBV11-3 and J usage is TRBJ2-3, with a possible D match to TRBD2 (5 bases). The CDR3 sequence is 14 residues long. V shed 6 bases and J shed 0 bases, with 10 bases lying between them. Germline CDR1 and CDR2: SGHNT and YENEEA. The CDR3 loop reads CASRRDTSTDTQYF. The DNA of the CDR3 is TGTGCCAGCAGACGGGATACAAGCACAGATACGCAGTATTTT.

By share of the sample, this clonotype is medium-sized. The chain joins TRBV20-1 to TRBJ1-5; D gene uncertain. Trimming cost V 0 bases and J 4 bases, with 13 bases left between them. CDR1 and CDR2 from the germline V gene are DFQATT and SNEGSKA (reference sequence). The CDR3 contains 15 residues. CDR3 amino acids: CSARDRVGANQPQHF. The CDR3 nucleotides read TGCAGTGCTAGAGATAGGGTAGGAGCAAATCAGCCCCAGCATTTT.

This clonotype was found many times. The chain employs TRBV6-2 or TRBV6-3 and TRBJ1-1; D is unclear. This CDR3 comprises 13 residues. V lost 0 bases to trimming and J lost 4 bases, with 6 bases between them. Germline V gene sequence: CDR1 MNHEY, CDR2 SVGEGT. The CDR3 spells CASSYSLVTEAFF. The CDR3 DNA sequence: TGTGCCAGCAGTTACTCCTTAGTCACTGAAGCTTTCTTT.

This clonotype was counted ten times or more. The rearrangement uses TRBV11-3 and TRBJ1-1; 9 bases are shared with TRBD1. V lost 2 bases and J lost 5; bases outside the gene matches: 6. Germline lookup yields CDR1 SGHNT and CDR2 YENEEA. The CDR3 sequence is 15 residues long. CDR3 in amino acids: CASSLSGQGGTEAFF. Here the CDR3 DNA reads TGTGCCAGCAGCTTATCGGGACAGGGAGGAACTGAAGCTTTCTTT.

In this sample, this clonotype turned up many times. V gene TRBV3-1 combines with J gene TRBJ2-7, with 7 bases identical to TRBD2. The V gene's germline CDR1 is LGHDT and CDR2 YNNKEL (reference sequence). The CDR3 spans 14 residues. The J segment lost 3 bases and the V segment lost 4 bases, leaving 6 bases of the junction unmatched. The CDR3, as DNA: TGTGCCAGCAGCCCGGGGCGCGGGAGCTACGAGCAGTACTTC. Amino acids: CASSPGRGSYEQYF.

At least ten counts were recorded for this clonotype. The rearrangement links TRBV12-5 to TRBJ2-7, with 9 bases that match TRBD1. The germline gives CDR1 LGHNT, CDR2 FRNRAP. V shed 1 base, J shed 5 bases, and the junction held 6 bases outside the gene matches. The CDR3 totals 15 residues. CDR3 DNA sequence: TGTGCTAGTGGTTTGGGGGGACAGGGTGCCCACGAGCAGTACTTC. Translation: CASGLGGQGAHEQYF.